This T cell receptor (beta chain) was observed in a study of blood T cell repertoires in COVID-19. On the study more broadly: COVID-19 samples from acute and convalescent phases originated in the United States, Italy and Spain.

This clone was seen more than once but under ten times. Participants, roughly 18 to 100 years old, spanned about two dozen US areas. The method was immunoSEQ multiplex PCR; TCRdb's version includes in-frame clones alone and lacks a portion of them. The repertoire holds 230,000 or so clones, with approximately 84% as singletons. The specimen sequenced was PBMCs or T cells enriched from blood (not recorded which). The TCR originated in a man between 45 and 60 years old who had recovered from COVID-19.

The CDR3 loop is CASSLVRLRGLGGNTIYF. The CDR3 bases are TGTGCCAGCAGCTTAGTCCGCCTCCGCGGCTTGGGTGGAAACACCATATATTTT. The rearrangement uses TRBV11-2 and TRBJ1-3; D not resolved. The V gene's germline CDR1 is SGHAT and CDR2 FQNNGV. V lost 1 base and J lost 3, with 19 bases in between. This CDR3 region has 18 residues.